These T cell receptor beta chains were read from a single sample in a study of T cell responses to AZD1222 COVID-19 vaccine. TCRdb's copy holds only in-frame clones and misses some; the assay was immunoSEQ multiplex PCR. The top ten hold roughly a sixth of the sample, which has some 110,000 clones, 89% seen once. Sequences were derived from peripheral blood, sampled on day 0 of AZD1222 vaccination. These receptors all stem from an adult in good health. CDR3s include the opening cysteine and the closing phenylalanine or tryptophan. Fields, in order: D gene, clone size, V gene, J gene, CDR3 protein, CDR3 DNA. A D gene is named only where the DNA matches it firmly. The listing skips clone size in some rows; elsewhere it reads once, few, many or a size class.

.,.,TRBV19,TRBJ1-2,CASSIKGSNYGYTF,TGTGCCAGTAGTATTAAGGGTTCTAACTATGGCTACACCTTC
.,.,TRBV24-1,TRBJ2-3,CAHCPHRGRSTDTQYF,TGTGCCCACTGTCCGCATCGGGGGAGATCCACAGATACGCAGTATTTT
.,.,TRBV6-2/TRBV6-3,TRBJ2-5,CASSYSSGTQYF,TGTGCCAGCAGTTACTCATCAGGGACCCAGTACTTC
.,.,TRBV4-1,TRBJ2-7,CASSQEGGGSSYEQYF,TGCGCCAGCAGCCAAGAAGGCGGGGGCAGCTCCTACGAGCAGTACTTC
.,.,TRBV20-1,TRBJ2-1,CSVGNYNEQFF,TGCAGTGTCGGGAACTACAATGAGCAGTTCTTC
TRBD1,.,TRBV10-2,TRBJ1-4,CASSESTGANEKLFF,TGCGCCAGCAGTGAGTCGACAGGGGCTAATGAAAAACTGTTTTTT
TRBD1,.,TRBV2,TRBJ1-1,CASMRGTGLEAFF,TGTGCCAGCATGAGGGGGACAGGGCTTGAAGCTTTCTTT
.,.,TRBV4-1,TRBJ1-1,CASRNSAGYTEAFF,TGCGCCAGCAGAAACTCGGCGGGTTACACTGAAGCTTTCTTT
.,.,TRBV7-3,TRBJ1-2,CASSPVSYTF,TGTGCCAGCAGCCCAGTGAGCTACACCTTC
TRBD1,.,TRBV15,TRBJ1-5,CATSRGQVPNQPQHF,TGTGCCACCAGCAGGGGACAGGTTCCGAATCAGCCCCAGCATTTT
.,.,TRBV6-4,TRBJ1-2,CASSDPCPPRYGYTF,TGTGCCAGCAGTGACCCTTGTCCCCCTCGATATGGCTACACCTTC
.,.,TRBV6-6,TRBJ1-1,CASYGEREAFF,TGTGCCAGCTACGGCGAGCGAGAAGCTTTCTTT
.,once,TRBV7-9,TRBJ2-1,CASSLAVVVGGQYNEQFF,TGTGCCAGCAGCTTAGCTGTCGTAGTGGGGGGCCAGTACAATGAGCAGTTCTTC
.,.,TRBV12-3/TRBV12-4,TRBJ1-2,CASLASMAGYTF,TGTGCCAGCTTGGCCAGCATGGCGGGCTACACCTTC
.,.,TRBV13,TRBJ2-3,CASSFRGNTDTQYF,TGTGCCAGCAGCTTTCGGGGGAACACAGATACGCAGTATTTT
TRBD1,.,TRBV10-2,TRBJ1-6,CASSEFRTGEPPLHF,TGCGCCAGCAGTGAGTTTAGGACAGGGGAGCCACCCCTCCACTTT
.,.,TRBV21-1,TRBJ1-1,CASSKFLPDTEAFF,TGTGCCAGCAGCAAATTCCTTCCAGACACTGAAGCTTTCTTT
.,.,TRBV6-5,TRBJ1-1,CASTNGRGAFF,TGTGCCAGCACCAACGGACGGGGAGCTTTCTTT
.,.,TRBV5-1,TRBJ1-2,CASSEDGAYGYTF,TGCGCCAGCAGCGAGGACGGAGCCTATGGCTACACCTTC
.,.,TRBV6-5,TRBJ2-2,CASSMGRVNTGELFF,TGTGCCAGCAGCATGGGACGGGTGAACACCGGGGAGCTGTTTTTT
.,.,TRBV30,TRBJ1-2,CAWQGTPLSYGYTF,TGTGCCTGGCAGGGTACCCCCCTTAGCTATGGCTACACCTTC
TRBD1,.,TRBV9,TRBJ1-2,CASSPTGGDPPSGDYGYTF,TGTGCCAGCAGCCCAACAGGGGGGGACCCACCTAGTGGGGACTATGGCTACACCTTC
.,few,TRBV3-1/TRBV3-2,TRBJ1-1,CASSQSSGVSGTEAFF,TGTGCCAGCAGCCAATCCTCCGGGGTTTCAGGCACTGAAGCTTTCTTT
.,.,TRBV11-3,TRBJ2-1,CASSPSGLSNEQFF,TGTGCCAGCAGCCCCTCGGGTCTTAGCAATGAGCAGTTCTTC
TRBD1,.,TRBV19,TRBJ2-7,CASGRQGAIPYEQYF,TGTGCCAGTGGGAGACAGGGGGCAATTCCTTACGAGCAGTACTTC
.,.,TRBV19,TRBJ1-5,CASTLDGGEGQPQHF,TGTGCCAGTACCCTGGACGGAGGGGAGGGTCAGCCCCAGCATTTT
.,once,TRBV19,TRBJ2-5,CASSILRDETQYF,TGTGCCAGTAGTATCCTCAGGGATGAGACCCAGTACTTC
.,.,TRBV6-5,TRBJ1-2,CASRQVGSNYGYTF,TGTGCCAGCAGACAAGTAGGCTCTAACTATGGCTACACCTTC
.,.,TRBV2,TRBJ2-5,CASSERGETQYF,TGTGCCAGCAGCGAGAGAGGGGAGACCCAGTACTTC
.,.,TRBV19,TRBJ1-2,CASSTQGLYGYTF,TGTGCCAGTAGTACCCAGGGGCTTTATGGCTACACCTTC
.,.,TRBV27,TRBJ1-2,CASSLGGTSGGYTF,TGTGCCAGCAGTTTAGGGGGGACTTCTGGTGGCTACACCTTC
.,.,TRBV6-5,TRBJ1-2,CASRNKDSHFYGYTF,TGTGCCAGCAGGAACAAGGACAGTCACTTCTATGGCTACACCTTC
TRBD1,.,TRBV7-9,TRBJ1-3,CASSHGQGWRLGGNTIYF,TGTGCCAGCAGCCACGGACAGGGCTGGCGCCTGGGTGGAAACACCATATATTTT
.,few,TRBV5-1,TRBJ1-1,CASSLEGRFSEAFF,TGCGCCAGCAGCTTGGAGGGGCGCTTCTCTGAAGCTTTCTTT
.,.,TRBV27,TRBJ1-5,CASSPLLNPSDQPQHF,TGTGCCAGCAGTCCCTTGTTGAATCCCTCTGATCAGCCCCAGCATTTT
.,many,TRBV11-2,TRBJ2-1,CASSPRRGLTYNEQFF,TGTGCCAGCAGCCCTCGGAGGGGCCTAACCTACAATGAGCAGTTCTTC
TRBD1,.,TRBV19,TRBJ1-4,CASSDRVNEKLFF,TGTGCCAGTTCGGACAGGGTTAATGAAAAACTGTTTTTT
.,once,TRBV9,TRBJ2-7,CASSVGPGTQYEQYF,TGTGCCAGCAGCGTAGGCCCCGGGACTCAGTACGAGCAGTACTTC
.,few,TRBV29-1,TRBJ1-2,CSVGRSYGYTF,TGCAGCGTTGGCCGCAGCTATGGCTACACCTTC
.,few,TRBV6-5,TRBJ2-1,CASRPLVGGFYEQFF,TGTGCCAGCAGACCCCTAGTGGGGGGATTCTATGAGCAGTTCTTC
.,.,TRBV11-2,TRBJ2-3,CASSLLGRDSSTDTQYF,TGTGCCAGCAGCTTATTGGGGCGGGACAGTAGCACAGATACGCAGTATTTT
TRBD2,.,TRBV5-1,TRBJ2-7,CASSLGAGAYEQYF,TGCGCCAGCAGCTTGGGAGCGGGGGCCTACGAGCAGTACTTC
TRBD1,.,TRBV12-3/TRBV12-4,TRBJ2-4,CASSRDRDIQYF,TGTGCCAGCAGCCGGGACAGGGACATTCAGTACTTC
.,.,TRBV9,TRBJ2-1,CASSVEAEGGGQFF,TGTGCCAGCAGCGTAGAAGCAGAGGGGGGTGGGCAGTTCTTC
.,.,TRBV5-8,TRBJ2-7,CASSSTYEQYF,TGTGCCAGCAGCTCTACCTACGAGCAGTACTTC
.,once,TRBV5-8,TRBJ2-5,CASSRSGFQETQYF,TGTGCCAGCAGCCGATCGGGTTTCCAAGAGACCCAGTACTTC
.,.,TRBV6-5,TRBJ1-1,CASRRQENTEAFF,TGTGCCAGCAGAAGACAGGAGAACACTGAAGCTTTCTTT
.,.,TRBV30,TRBJ2-3,CAWSVLGQGTDTQYF,TGTGCCTGGAGTGTATTGGGCCAAGGCACAGATACGCAGTATTTT
.,.,TRBV5-1,TRBJ1-3,CASSSDTGPRAGNTIYF,TGCGCCAGCAGCTCAGACACCGGCCCCCGGGCTGGAAACACCATATATTTT
TRBD1,.,TRBV5-8,TRBJ1-2,CASSSGQRNYGYTF,TGTGCCAGCAGCTCGGGACAGAGGAACTATGGCTACACCTTC
.,.,TRBV10-3,TRBJ2-6,CAISVRTELTGANVLTF,TGTGCCATCAGTGTTAGGACAGAACTAACTGGGGCCAACGTCCTGACTTTC